This is a list of T cell receptor beta chains from one sample in a study of blood T cell repertoires in COVID-19. Sequencing was performed with immunoSEQ multiplex PCR; in TCRdb, only in-frame clones are kept and a portion is missing. The repertoire holds about 370,000 clones, with 85% to 90% as singletons. The sequencing input was PBMCs or T cells enriched from blood (not recorded which). The receptors were sampled from a man aged 18 to 30 who had recovered from COVID-19. Both conserved end residues are part of each CDR3.

>TRBV3-1/TRBV3-2|TRBJ1-3
CASSQALPGQGTSGNTIYF
>TRBV29-1|TRBJ2-5
CSVGTGMETQYF
>TRBV3-1/TRBV3-2|TRBJ1-1
CASTPGQGAFTEAFF
>TRBV4-3|TRBJ2-7
CASSQGARAVGEQYF
>TRBV6-5|TRBJ2-1
CASSYARERGVNEQFF
>TRBV13|TRBJ1-1
CASSLNRGKTVNTEAFF
>TRBV28|TRBJ2-3
CASSPAGTGKGDTQYF
>TRBV19|TRBJ1-3
CASSIVSVYSGNTIYF
>TRBV6-5|TRBJ1-2
CASKEGRGPYGYTF
>TRBV30|TRBJ1-6
CAWSVLGPLHF
>TRBV28|TRBJ2-7
CASSLQGSSYEQYF
>TRBV9|TRBJ1-6
CASSPELGADSPLHF
>TRBV11-3|TRBJ2-1
CASSNPGGGNEQFF
>TRBV7-9|TRBJ2-3
CASSSDRGTDTQYF
>TRBV19|TRBJ1-4
CASNDRGGEKLFF
>TRBV3-1/TRBV3-2|TRBJ1-1
CASSQKEVNTEAFF
>TRBV7-6|TRBJ2-2
CASSLSGTSGAGELFF
>TRBV28|TRBJ1-1
CASSLPPGVGATEAFF
>TRBV27|TRBJ2-7
CASSFGGGHYEQYF
>TRBV4-1|TRBJ2-7
CASSDGPYEQYF
>TRBV12-5|TRBJ2-3
CASGLTSESDTQYF
>TRBV5-1|TRBJ2-1
CASSLGFTVNEQFF
>TRBV6-2/TRBV6-3|TRBJ2-3
CASSFPTGVSDTQYF
>TRBV30|TRBJ2-1
CAWSDGGGVNEQFF
>TRBV9|TRBJ2-5
CASSVWMGGGSLETQYF
>TRBV27|TRBJ2-7
CASSLYAGTYEQYF
>TRBV18|TRBJ2-7
CASSPPGRELMYEQYF
>TRBV15|TRBJ2-1
CATSTNAGNEQFF
>TRBV18|TRBJ2-7
CASSPTDRSYEQYF
>TRBV12-1|TRBJ1-6
CATRTGDYNSPLHF
>TRBV6-2/TRBV6-3|TRBJ2-3
CASSPSGRFGSADTQYF
>TRBV7-2|TRBJ2-5
CASSLTKETQYF
>TRBV5-1|TRBJ2-7
CASSPWTSREQYF
>TRBV28|TRBJ1-1
CASSLLGQEMNTEAFF
>TRBV9|TRBJ1-6
CASSPGERSPLHF
>TRBV12-3/TRBV12-4|TRBJ1-1
CASSLGDSAEAFF
>TRBV6-5|TRBJ1-2
CASSHELTEGYTF
>TRBV18|TRBJ1-4
CASSASGTGFEKLFF
>TRBV5-1|TRBJ1-5
CASSSGTGNNQPQHF
>TRBV24-1|TRBJ2-1
CATSGRTSGNNEQFF
>TRBV2|TRBJ2-2
CASNRDRGPGELFF
>TRBV4-2|TRBJ1-1
CASSQAGGMNTEAFF
>TRBV5-1|TRBJ2-1
CASSTGQVGNEQFF
>TRBV12-3/TRBV12-4|TRBJ1-6
CASSFNYNSPLHF
>TRBV5-3|TRBJ2-3
CARSATLANGTDTQYF
>TRBV18|TRBJ2-1
CASSPPTSGSAEFF
>TRBV11-2|TRBJ1-2
CASSQGARGYTF
>TRBV11-2|TRBJ2-3
CASSPTTVSTDTQYF
>TRBV11-3|TRBJ2-1
CASSLDLGEQFF